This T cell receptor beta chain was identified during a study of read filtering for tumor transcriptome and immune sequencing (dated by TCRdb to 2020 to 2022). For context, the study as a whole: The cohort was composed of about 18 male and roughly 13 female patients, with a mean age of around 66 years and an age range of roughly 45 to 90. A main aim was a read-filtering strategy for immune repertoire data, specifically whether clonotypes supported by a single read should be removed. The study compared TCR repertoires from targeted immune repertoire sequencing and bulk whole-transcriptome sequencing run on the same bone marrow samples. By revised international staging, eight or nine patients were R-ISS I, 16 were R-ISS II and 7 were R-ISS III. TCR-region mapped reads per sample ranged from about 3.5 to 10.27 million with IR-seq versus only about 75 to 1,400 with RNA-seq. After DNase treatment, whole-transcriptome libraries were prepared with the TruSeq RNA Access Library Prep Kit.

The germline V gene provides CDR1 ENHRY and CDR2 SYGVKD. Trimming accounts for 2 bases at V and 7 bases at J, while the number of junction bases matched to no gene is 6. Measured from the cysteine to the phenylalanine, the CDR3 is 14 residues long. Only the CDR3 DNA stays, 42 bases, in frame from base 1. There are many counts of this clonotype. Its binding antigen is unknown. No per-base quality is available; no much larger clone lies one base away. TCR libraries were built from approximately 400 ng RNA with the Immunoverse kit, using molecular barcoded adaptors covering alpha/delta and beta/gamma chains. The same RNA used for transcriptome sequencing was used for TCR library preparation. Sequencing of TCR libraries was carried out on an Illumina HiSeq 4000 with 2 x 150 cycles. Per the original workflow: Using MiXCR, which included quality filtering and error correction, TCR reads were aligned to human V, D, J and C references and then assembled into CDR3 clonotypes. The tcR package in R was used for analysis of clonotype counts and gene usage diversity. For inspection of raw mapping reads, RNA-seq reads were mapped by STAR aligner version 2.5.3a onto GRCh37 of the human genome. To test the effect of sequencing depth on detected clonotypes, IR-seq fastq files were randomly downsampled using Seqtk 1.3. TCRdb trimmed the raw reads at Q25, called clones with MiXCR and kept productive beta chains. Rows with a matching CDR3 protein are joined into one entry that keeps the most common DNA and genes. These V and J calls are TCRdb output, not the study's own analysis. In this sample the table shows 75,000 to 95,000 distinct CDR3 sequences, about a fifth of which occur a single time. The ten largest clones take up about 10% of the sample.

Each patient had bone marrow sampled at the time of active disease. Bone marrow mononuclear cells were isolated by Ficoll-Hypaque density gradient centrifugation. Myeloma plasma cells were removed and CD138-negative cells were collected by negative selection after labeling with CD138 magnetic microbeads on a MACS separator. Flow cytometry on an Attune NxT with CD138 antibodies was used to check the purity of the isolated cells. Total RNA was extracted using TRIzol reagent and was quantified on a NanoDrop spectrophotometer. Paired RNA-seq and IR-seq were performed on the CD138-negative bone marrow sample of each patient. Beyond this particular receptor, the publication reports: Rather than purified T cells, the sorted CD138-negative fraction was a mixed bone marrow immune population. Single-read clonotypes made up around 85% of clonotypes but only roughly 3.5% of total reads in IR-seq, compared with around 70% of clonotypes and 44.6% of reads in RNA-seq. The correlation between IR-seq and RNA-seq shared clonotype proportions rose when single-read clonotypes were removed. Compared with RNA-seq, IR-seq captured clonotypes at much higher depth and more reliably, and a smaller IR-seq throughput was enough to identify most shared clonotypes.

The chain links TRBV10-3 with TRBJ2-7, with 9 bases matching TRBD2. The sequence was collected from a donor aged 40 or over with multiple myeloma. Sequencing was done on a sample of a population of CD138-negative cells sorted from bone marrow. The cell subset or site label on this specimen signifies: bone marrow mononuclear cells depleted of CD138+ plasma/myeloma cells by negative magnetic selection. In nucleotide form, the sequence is TGTGCCATCAGTGAGAGCGGGGGGACGAGGGAGCAGTACTTC. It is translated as CAISESGGTREQYF.